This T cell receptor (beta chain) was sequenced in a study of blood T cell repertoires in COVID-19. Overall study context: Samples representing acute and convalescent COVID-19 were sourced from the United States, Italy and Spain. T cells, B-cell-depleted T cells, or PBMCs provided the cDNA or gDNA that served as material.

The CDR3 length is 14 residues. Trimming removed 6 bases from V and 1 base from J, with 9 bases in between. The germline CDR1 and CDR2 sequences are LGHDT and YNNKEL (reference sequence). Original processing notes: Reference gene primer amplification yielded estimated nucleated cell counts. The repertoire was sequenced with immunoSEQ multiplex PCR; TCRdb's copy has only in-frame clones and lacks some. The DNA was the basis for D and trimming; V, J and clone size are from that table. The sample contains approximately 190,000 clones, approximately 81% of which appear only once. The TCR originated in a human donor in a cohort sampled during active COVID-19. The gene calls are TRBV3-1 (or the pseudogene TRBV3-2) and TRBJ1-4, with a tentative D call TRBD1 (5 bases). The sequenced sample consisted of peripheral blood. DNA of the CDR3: TGTGCCAGCAGTTCCGGACAAACTAATGAAAAACTGTTTTTT. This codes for CASSSGQTNEKLFF.